This is a list of T cell receptor beta chains from one sample in a study of blood T cell repertoires in COVID-19. Sequencing was performed with immunoSEQ multiplex PCR; in TCRdb, only in-frame clones are kept and a portion is missing. This table has about 140,000 clones, under 90% appearing once. The sequencing sample was made of PBMCs or T cells enriched from blood (not recorded which). All receptors come from a woman between 18 and 30 years old who had been exposed to COVID-19. Each CDR3 is given with its conserved first and last residue. Each record gives: CDR3 protein, V gene, J gene.

CASSGRGAGEPYNEQFF	TRBV19	TRBJ2-1
CASSSAGTGSYNEQFF	TRBV6-2/TRBV6-3	TRBJ2-1
CAWSVDWRLNSPLHF	TRBV30	TRBJ1-6
CASSQRTGSGNTIYF	TRBV3-1/TRBV3-2	TRBJ1-3
CASTLSLYEQYF	TRBV6-5	TRBJ2-7
CASSSAGGAYNEQFF	TRBV7-9	TRBJ2-1
CASSPTPGLNYNEQFF	TRBV7-3	TRBJ2-1
CASSQRLGQGLNIQYF	TRBV4-3	TRBJ2-4
CASSESNSGQGAGNEQFF	TRBV10-1	TRBJ2-1
CASSPRLAGSSYNEQFF	TRBV19	TRBJ2-1
CATSRGVGGRASGDTQYF	TRBV15	TRBJ2-3
CAWGVASGRAIETQYF	TRBV30	TRBJ2-5
CASSDLGGETQYF	TRBV2	TRBJ2-5
CASSQIQGQGKNEQYF	TRBV3-1/TRBV3-2	TRBJ2-7
CASRQGLAGGNEQFF	TRBV27	TRBJ2-1
CASSQEEFAGSYNEQFF	TRBV4-2	TRBJ2-1
CASSPLGILGNTEAFF	TRBV18	TRBJ1-1
CASSWTVRSSGANVLTF	TRBV7-2	TRBJ2-6
CAIAGGNYGYTF	TRBV10-3	TRBJ1-2
CASPSWAGEETQYF	TRBV2	TRBJ2-5
CASSSSPGTGELFF	TRBV5-1	TRBJ2-2
CASSYSGGIAYEQYF	TRBV6-6	TRBJ2-7
CASSKDSPYEQYF	TRBV12-3/TRBV12-4	TRBJ2-7
CASSFLWSGNTIYF	TRBV11-3	TRBJ1-3
CASSDHRNTEAFF	TRBV19	TRBJ1-1
CASSVGQGEAFF	TRBV19	TRBJ1-1
CASSLPDRLNEGLFF	TRBV4-1	TRBJ1-4
CASSPGRATGELFF	TRBV7-7	TRBJ2-2
CASMTGGNYGYTF	TRBV28	TRBJ1-2
CASSIDSTGELFF	TRBV5-4	TRBJ2-2
CAWMNGGSNEQFF	TRBV30	TRBJ2-1
CASTTWGGGAGYTF	TRBV7-9	TRBJ1-2
CASSPRAGNTEAFF	TRBV4-3	TRBJ1-1
CASSDRQLVNSPLHF	TRBV2	TRBJ1-6
CASSINRGSNQPQHF	TRBV19	TRBJ1-5
CASSPGRDQPQHF	TRBV18	TRBJ1-5
CASSWDRGELFF	TRBV7-2	TRBJ2-2
CASSPPTVYEQYF	TRBV18	TRBJ2-7
CASSLRRSSYNSPLHF	TRBV7-9	TRBJ1-6
CASSAEGPTDTQYF	TRBV6-4	TRBJ2-3
CASSRRSEGGIAGANVLTF	TRBV4-1	TRBJ2-6
CASSLGTSGSYEQYF	TRBV7-3	TRBJ2-7
CASSLDRGLTYEQYF	TRBV4-1	TRBJ2-7
CASRRTSGRVHEQYF	TRBV27	TRBJ2-7
CASSFGEGKAFF	TRBV12-3/TRBV12-4	TRBJ1-1
CASSFMREVEQYF	TRBV11-2	TRBJ2-7
CASSLVGQMGYTF	TRBV5-1	TRBJ1-2
CASSSSGSYEQFF	TRBV19	TRBJ2-1
CASSLGGDDYGYTF	TRBV27	TRBJ1-2
CASRGENTEAFF	TRBV28	TRBJ1-1
CAWSSGRGNEQFF	TRBV30	TRBJ2-1
CASSPSTGAVYEQYF	TRBV11-2	TRBJ2-7
CASSFSSGGDYGYTF	TRBV27	TRBJ1-2
CASSQGQGGAYGYTF	TRBV3-1/TRBV3-2	TRBJ1-2
CASSPRRGGGNEQFF	TRBV18	TRBJ2-1
CAWRGLNTEAFF	TRBV30	TRBJ1-1
CASRDRGDTEAFF	TRBV19	TRBJ1-1